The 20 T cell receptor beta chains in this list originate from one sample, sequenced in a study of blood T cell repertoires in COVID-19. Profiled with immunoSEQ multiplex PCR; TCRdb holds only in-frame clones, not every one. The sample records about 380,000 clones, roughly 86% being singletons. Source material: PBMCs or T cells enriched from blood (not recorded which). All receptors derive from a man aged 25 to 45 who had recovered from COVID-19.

The CDR3 nucleotides are TGTGCCAGCAGCCAAGGGTGGAGGGGCCTCCAAGAGACCCAGTACTTC. Translating it yields CASSQGWRGLQETQYF. The rearrangement joins TRBV14 to TRBJ2-5; perhaps TRBD2 as D (6 bases). CDR1 is SGHDN and CDR2 is FVKESK in the germline V gene. This CDR3 spans 16 amino acids. V was pared by 1 base and J by 1 base, with 13 bases between.

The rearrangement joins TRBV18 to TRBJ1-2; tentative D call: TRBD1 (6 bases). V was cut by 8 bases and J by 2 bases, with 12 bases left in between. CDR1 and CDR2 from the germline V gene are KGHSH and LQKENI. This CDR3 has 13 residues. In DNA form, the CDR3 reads TGTGCCAGCCTGCCGGACAGCAACTATGGCTACACCTTC. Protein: CASLPDSNYGYTF.

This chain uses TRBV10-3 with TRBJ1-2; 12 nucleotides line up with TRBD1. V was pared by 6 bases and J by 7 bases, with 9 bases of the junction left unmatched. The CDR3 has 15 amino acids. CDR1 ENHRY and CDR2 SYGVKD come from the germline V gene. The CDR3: CAISGTGGELGGYTF. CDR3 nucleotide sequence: TGTGCCATCAGCGGGACAGGGGGCGAGCTGGGTGGCTACACCTTC.

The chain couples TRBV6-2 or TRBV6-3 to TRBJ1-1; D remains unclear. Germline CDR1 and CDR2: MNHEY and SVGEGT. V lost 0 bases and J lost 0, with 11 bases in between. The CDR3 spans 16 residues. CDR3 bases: TGTGCCAGCAGTTACTCGGCGAGAGACATGAACACTGAAGCTTTCTTT. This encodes CASSYSARDMNTEAFF.

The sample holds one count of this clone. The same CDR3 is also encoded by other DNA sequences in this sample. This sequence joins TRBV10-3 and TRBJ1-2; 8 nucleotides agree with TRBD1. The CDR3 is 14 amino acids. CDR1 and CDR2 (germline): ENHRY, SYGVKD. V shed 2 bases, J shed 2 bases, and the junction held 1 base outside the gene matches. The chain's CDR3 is CAISETGGNYGYTF. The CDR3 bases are TGTGCCATCAGTGAGACAGGGGGGAACTATGGCTACACCTTC.

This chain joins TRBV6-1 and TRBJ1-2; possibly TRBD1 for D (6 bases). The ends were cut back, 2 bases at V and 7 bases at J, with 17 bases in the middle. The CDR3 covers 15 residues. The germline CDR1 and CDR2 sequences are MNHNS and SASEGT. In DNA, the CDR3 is TGTGCCAGCAGTGAAAACTTGGGGGCGGCCGCTGGCTACACCTTC. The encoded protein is CASSENLGAAAGYTF.

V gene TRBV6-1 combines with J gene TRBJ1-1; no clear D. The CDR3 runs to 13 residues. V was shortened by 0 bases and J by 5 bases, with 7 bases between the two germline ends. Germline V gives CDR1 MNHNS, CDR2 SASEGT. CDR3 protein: CASSEAPVTEAFF. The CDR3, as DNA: TGTGCCAGCAGTGAAGCCCCAGTTACTGAAGCTTTCTTT.

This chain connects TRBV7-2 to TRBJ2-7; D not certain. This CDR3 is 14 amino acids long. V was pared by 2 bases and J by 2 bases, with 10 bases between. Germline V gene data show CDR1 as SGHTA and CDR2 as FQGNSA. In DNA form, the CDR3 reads TGTGCCAGCAGCTTATTGGGCGTAACCTACGAGCAGTACTTC. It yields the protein CASSLLGVTYEQYF.

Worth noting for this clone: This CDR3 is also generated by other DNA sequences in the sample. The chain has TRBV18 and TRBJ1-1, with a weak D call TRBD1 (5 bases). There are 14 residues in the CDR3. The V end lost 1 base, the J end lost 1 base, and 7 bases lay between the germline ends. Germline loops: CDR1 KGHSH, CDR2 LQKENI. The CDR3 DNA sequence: TGTGCCAGCTCACCACGGCAGGGGAACACTGAAGCTTTCTTT. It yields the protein CASSPRQGNTEAFF.

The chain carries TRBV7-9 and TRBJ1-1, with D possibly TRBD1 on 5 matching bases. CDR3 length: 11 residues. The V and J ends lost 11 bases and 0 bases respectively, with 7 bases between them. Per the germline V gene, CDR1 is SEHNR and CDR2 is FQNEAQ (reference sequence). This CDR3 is CAQQVNTEAFF. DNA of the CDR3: TGTGCCCAACAGGTGAACACTGAAGCTTTCTTT.

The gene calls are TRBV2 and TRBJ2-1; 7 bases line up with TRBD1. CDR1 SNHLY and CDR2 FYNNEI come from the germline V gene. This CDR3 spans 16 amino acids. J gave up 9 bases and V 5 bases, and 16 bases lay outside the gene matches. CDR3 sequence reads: CASSTTGQARGSEQFF. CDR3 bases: TGTGCCAGCAGTACCACCGGACAGGCTCGAGGGAGTGAGCAGTTCTTC. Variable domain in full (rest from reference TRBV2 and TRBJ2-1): EPEVTQTPSHQVTQMGQEVILRCVPISNHLYFYWYRQILGQKVEFLVSFYNNEISEKSEIFDDQFSVERPDGSNFTLKIRSTKLEDSAMYFCASSTTGQARGSEQFFGPGTRLTVL.

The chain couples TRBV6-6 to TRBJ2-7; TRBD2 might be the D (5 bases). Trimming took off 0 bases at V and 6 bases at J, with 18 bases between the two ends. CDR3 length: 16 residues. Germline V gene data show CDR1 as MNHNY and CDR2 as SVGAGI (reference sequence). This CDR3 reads CASSYSRTAVAGEQYF. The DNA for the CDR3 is TGTGCCAGCAGTTACTCCCGGACTGCCGTCGCGGGCGAGCAGTACTTC.

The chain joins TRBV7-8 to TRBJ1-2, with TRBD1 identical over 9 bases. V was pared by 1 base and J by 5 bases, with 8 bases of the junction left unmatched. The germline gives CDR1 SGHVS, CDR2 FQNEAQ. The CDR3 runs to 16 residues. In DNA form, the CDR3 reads TGTGCCAGCAGCTTAGGCCCGCTCGGACAGGGGTATGGCTACACCTTC. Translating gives CASSLGPLGQGYGYTF.

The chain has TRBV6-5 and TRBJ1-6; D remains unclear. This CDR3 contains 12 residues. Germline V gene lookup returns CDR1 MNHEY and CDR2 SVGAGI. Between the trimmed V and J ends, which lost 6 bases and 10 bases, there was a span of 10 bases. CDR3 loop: CASSPDLSPLHF. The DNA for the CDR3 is TGTGCCAGCAGCCCCGATCTATCACCCCTCCACTTT.

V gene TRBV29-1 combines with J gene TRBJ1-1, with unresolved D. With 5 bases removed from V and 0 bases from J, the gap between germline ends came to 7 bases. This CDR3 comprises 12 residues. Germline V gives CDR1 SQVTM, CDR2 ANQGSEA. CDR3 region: CSVMQVNTEAFF. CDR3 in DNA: TGCAGCGTTATGCAGGTGAACACTGAAGCTTTCTTT.

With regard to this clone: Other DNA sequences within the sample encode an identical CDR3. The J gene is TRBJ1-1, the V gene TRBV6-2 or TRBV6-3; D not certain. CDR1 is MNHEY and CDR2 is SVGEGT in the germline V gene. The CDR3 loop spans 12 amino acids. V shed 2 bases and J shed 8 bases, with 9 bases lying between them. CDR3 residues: CASSYGSLEAFF. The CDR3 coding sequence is TGTGCCAGCAGTTACGGGAGCCTCGAAGCTTTCTTT.

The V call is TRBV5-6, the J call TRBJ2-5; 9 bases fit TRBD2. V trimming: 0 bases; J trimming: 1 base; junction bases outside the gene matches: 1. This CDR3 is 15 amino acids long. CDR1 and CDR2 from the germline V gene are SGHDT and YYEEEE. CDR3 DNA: TGTGCCAGCAGCTTGGCTAGCGGGGCCCAAGAGACCCAGTACTTC. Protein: CASSLASGAQETQYF.

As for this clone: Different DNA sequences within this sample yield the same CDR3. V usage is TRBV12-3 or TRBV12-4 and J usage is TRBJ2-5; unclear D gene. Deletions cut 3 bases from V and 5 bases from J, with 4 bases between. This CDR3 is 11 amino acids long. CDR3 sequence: CASSFRETQYF. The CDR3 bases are TGTGCCAGCAGTTTTCGTGAGACCCAGTACTTC.

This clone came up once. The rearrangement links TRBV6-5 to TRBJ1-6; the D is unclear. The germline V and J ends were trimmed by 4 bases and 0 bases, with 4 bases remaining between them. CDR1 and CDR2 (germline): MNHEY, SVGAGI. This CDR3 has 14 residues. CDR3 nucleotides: TGTGCCAGCAGTTTCAGCTCCTATAATTCACCCCTCCACTTT. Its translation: CASSFSSYNSPLHF.

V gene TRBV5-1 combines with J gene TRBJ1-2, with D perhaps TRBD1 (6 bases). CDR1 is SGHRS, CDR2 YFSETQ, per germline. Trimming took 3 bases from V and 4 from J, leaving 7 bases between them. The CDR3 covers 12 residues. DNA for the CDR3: TGCGCCAGCAGCTGGGACATCTATGGCTACACCTTC. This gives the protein CASSWDIYGYTF.